This paragraph covers one TCR beta chain sequence. This record comes from a study of cytomegalovirus exposure and HLA in healthy donors. Trimming shortened V by 6 bases and J by 5 bases, and 19 bases separated the two germline ends. Germline CDR1 SNHLY, CDR2 FYNNEI. The CDR3 consists of 16 residues. PCR primers comprised 60 Vbeta and 13 Jbeta primers. Profiled with immunoSEQ multiplex PCR; TCRdb holds only in-frame clones, not every one. The sample holds about 130,000 clones; about 84% are singletons and the top ten take roughly 4.1%. The receptor's source is a man younger than 35 in good health and CMV-seropositive. The chain has TRBV2 and TRBJ1-4, with TRBD1 as a possible D gene (6 bases). What was sequenced was PBMCs. CDR3 protein: CASSAGGAGLNEKLFF. CDR3 DNA sequence: TGTGCCAGCAGCGCGGGGGGGGCCGGACTCAATGAAAAACTGTTTTTT.